Sequencing of this T cell receptor beta chain was carried out in a study of spatial heterogeneity in lung cancer. The overall study: Those follow-up PBMC samples that were available underwent sequencing, at a median interval of approximately 2 years following resection. The average count in raw reads for each unique TCR and UMI combination exceeded nine appearances.

Time point described: blood at routine non-recurrence follow-up after resection. Without sorting, whole RNA was sequenced from tumor, nontumor lung or frozen PBMC. TCRdb re-derived calls from the 5' RACE reads in MiXCR, one entry per CDR3 protein. This table has around 110,000 distinct CDR3 sequences, more than 10% appearing once. The V gene's germline CDR1 is LGHNA and CDR2 YNFKEQ. This CDR3 is 15 amino acids long. Trimming left V 0 bases short and J 6 bases short, with 12 bases between. Sequenced here: PBMCs, sampled at follow-up. The V and J genes are TRBV4-2 and TRBJ1-5, with no clear D. The receptor's source is a male donor with early-stage non-small cell lung cancer. In nucleotides, the CDR3 is TGTGCCAGCAGCCAAGATTTAGTGGGTGGTCAGCCCCAGCATTTT. Translating gives CASSQDLVGGQPQHF.